This T cell receptor (beta chain) was recorded in a study of blood T cell repertoires in COVID-19. Assay: immunoSEQ multiplex PCR; the TCRdb copy retains only in-frame clones and omits some. There are under 500,000 clones in the sample; roughly 85% occur only once, and under 2.5% lies in the top ten. Across over 20 US areas, participants ranged in age from roughly 18 to 95 years. Per germline, CDR1 MNHNS and CDR2 SASEGT. The CDR3 contains 16 residues. The germline V and J ends were trimmed by 0 bases and 0 bases, with 9 bases remaining between them. The sequence was obtained from a woman younger than 35 with acute COVID-19. The chain links TRBV6-1 to TRBJ1-3; D is unclear. The specimen sequenced was PBMCs or T cells enriched from blood (not recorded which). The CDR3 protein is CASSEALGSSGNTIYF. The CDR3 nucleotides read TGTGCCAGCAGTGAAGCTCTGGGGAGCTCTGGAAACACCATATATTTT.